Included here is one TCR beta chain sequence, with context. The data belong to a study of blood T cell repertoires in COVID-19. There are 15 residues in the CDR3. Trimming stripped 2 bases from V and 5 bases from J, with 12 bases between. Germline assignment: CDR1 SEHNR and CDR2 FQNEAQ (reference sequence). How the authors handled the data: Scientists estimated how many nucleated cells there were by amplifying reference gene primers. The table came from immunoSEQ multiplex PCR; TCRdb's copy has only in-frame clones and leaves some out. V, J and clone size are those of that table, while D and trimming were read from the DNA. This sample has about 66,000 clones; approximately 89% occur once, and the top ten carry over 1.2%.

V usage is TRBV7-9 and J usage is TRBJ1-4, with D hard to call. This receptor was taken from a man in his sixties with acute or convalescent COVID-19. Sequenced sample: peripheral blood. The CDR3 sequence: CASSLLDTPNEKLFF. CDR3 nucleotides: TGTGCCAGCAGCTTACTAGATACTCCAAATGAAAAACTGTTTTTT.